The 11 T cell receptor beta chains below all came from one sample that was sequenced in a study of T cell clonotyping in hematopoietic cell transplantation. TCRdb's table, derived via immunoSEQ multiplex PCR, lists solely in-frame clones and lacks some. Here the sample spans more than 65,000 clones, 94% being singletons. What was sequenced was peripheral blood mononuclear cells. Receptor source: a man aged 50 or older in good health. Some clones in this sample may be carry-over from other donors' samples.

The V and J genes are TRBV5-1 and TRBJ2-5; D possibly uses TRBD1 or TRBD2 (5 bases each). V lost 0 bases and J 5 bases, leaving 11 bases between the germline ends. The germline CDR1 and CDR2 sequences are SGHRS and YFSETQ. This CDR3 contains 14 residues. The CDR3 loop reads CASSLGSGLETQYF. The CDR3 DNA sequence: TGCGCCAGCAGCTTGGGGTCGGGGCTGGAGACCCAGTACTTC.

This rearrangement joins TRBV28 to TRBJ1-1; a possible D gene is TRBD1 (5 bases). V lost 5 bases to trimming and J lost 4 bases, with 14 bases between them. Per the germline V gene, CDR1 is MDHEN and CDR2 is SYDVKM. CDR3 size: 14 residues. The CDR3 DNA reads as TGTGCCAGCAGTCGGGGAGGGGCTAGCACTGAAGCTTTCTTT. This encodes CASSRGGASTEAFF.

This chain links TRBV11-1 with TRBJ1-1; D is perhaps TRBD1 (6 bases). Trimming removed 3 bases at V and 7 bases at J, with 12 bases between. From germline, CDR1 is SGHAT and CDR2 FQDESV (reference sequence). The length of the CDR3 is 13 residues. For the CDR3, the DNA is TGTGCCAGCAGCTTGACGGGACACCATGAAGCTTTCTTT. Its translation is CASSLTGHHEAFF.

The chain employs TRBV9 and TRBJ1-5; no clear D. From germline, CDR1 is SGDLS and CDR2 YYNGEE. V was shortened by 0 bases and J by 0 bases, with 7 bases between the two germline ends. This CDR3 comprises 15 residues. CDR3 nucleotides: TGTGCCAGCAGCGTAGAGCCCCGTAGCAATCAGCCCCAGCATTTT. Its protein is CASSVEPRSNQPQHF.

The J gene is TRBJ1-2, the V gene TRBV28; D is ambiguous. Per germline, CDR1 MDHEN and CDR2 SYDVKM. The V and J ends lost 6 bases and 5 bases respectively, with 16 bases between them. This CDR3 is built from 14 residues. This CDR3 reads CASRPQSLLYGYTF. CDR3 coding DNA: TGTGCCAGCAGGCCACAATCCTTATTATATGGCTACACCTTC.

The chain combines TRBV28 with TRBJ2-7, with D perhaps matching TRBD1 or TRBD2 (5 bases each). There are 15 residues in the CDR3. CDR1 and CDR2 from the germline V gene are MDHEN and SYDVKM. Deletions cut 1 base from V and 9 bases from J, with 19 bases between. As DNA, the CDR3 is TGTGCCAGCAGTTTATTCGGGACCGATCTGCGTGTGCAGTACTTC. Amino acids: CASSLFGTDLRVQYF.

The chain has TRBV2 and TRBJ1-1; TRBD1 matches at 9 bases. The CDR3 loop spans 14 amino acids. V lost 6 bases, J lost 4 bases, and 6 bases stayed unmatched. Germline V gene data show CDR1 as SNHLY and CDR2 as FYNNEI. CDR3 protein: CASRTTGGSTEAFF. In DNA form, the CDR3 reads TGTGCCAGCAGAACGACAGGGGGGAGCACTGAAGCTTTCTTT. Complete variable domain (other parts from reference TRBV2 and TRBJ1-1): EPEVTQTPSHQVTQMGQEVILRCVPISNHLYFYWYRQILGQKVEFLVSFYNNEISEKSEIFDDQFSVERPDGSNFTLKIRSTKLEDSAMYFCASRTTGGSTEAFFGQGTRLTVV.

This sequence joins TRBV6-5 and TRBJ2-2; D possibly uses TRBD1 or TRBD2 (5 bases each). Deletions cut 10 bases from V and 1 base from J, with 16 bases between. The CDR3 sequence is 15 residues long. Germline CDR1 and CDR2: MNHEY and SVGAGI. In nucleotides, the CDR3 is TGTGCCACCAACCCGGGGACGTTGAACACCGGGGAGCTGTTTTTT. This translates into CATNPGTLNTGELFF.

The CDR3 region has the DNA TGCGCCAGCAGCCCAGGTCACCGCTACAATGAGCAGTTCTTC. Its protein is CASSPGHRYNEQFF. The chain is built from TRBV4-3 and TRBJ2-1, with D unresolved. CDR3 length: 14 amino acids. Germline loops: CDR1 LGHNA, CDR2 YSLEER. V dropped 4 bases and J dropped 3 bases, with 10 bases sitting between them.

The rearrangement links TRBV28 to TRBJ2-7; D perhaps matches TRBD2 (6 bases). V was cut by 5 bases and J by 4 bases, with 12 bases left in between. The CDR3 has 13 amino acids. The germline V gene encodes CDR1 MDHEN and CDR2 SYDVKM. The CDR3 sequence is CASSPGTLYEQYF. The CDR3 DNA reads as TGTGCCAGCAGTCCCGGGACTCTGTACGAGCAGTACTTC.

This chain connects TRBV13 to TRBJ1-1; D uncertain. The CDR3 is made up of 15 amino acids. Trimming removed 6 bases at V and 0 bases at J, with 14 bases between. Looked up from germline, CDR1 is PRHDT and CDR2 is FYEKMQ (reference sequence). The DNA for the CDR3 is TGTGCCAGCAGATCTTGGGGTCAGGTGAACACTGAAGCTTTCTTT. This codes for CASRSWGQVNTEAFF.